This T cell receptor (beta chain) stems from a study of tumor-infiltrating lymphocytes in primary liver carcinoma. In addition to blood RNA drawn from unsorted whole blood, germline DNA was extracted. The CDR3 runs to 15 residues. From germline, CDR1 is PRHDT and CDR2 FYEKMQ (reference sequence). Constant-region priming of 500 ng total RNA yielded TCR beta cDNA. Construction of TCR beta libraries relied on three successive nested multiplex PCR rounds employing slightly modified ARM-PCR. Amplification in the first two PCR rounds was performed using TRBV1-TRBV30 forward primers and a C-beta reverse primer for roughly 10 cycles each. TCRdb fed the multiplex PCR reads into MiXCR, producing one record per CDR3 protein. The sample carries fewer than 400,000 distinct CDR3 sequences, approximately 54% recorded once. Comments on this clonotype: At one boundary the junction diverges from the germline segment, which might be a read error.

The receptor was isolated from a woman in her thirties with primary liver carcinoma and hepatitis B virus infection. Material: peripheral blood. The chain links TRBV13 to TRBJ2-1; TRBD2 might be the D (5 bases). The CDR3 DNA is TGTGCCAGCAGCTCCCACTCTGGAGGTTCCAATGGGCAGTTCTTC. Protein sequence: CASSSHSGGSNGQFF.